The sequence of this T cell receptor beta chain was determined in a study of OX40 agonist ivuxolimab in advanced cancers. Study-level information: Three dose-escalation patients had partial responses: one with hepatocellular carcinoma and two with cutaneous melanoma. Study conclusions and caveats: Averaging showed that CD8+ T cells had more expanded clones than CD4+ did.

The V end lost 0 bases, the J end lost 0 bases, and 5 bases lay between the germline ends. The CDR3 runs to 15 residues. Germline CDR1 reads KGHSH; CDR2 reads LQKENI. With regard to this clone: Its target is not known.

Data came from immunoSEQ multiplex PCR; TCRdb stores just in-frame clones and leaves some out. The sample records some 70,000 clones, approximately 90% being singletons. The specimen was CD4+ or CD8+ T cells sorted from blood, collected in a trial of the OX40 agonist ivuxolimab. This TCR was recovered from an adult with an advanced solid tumor such as melanoma, head and neck, liver or kidney cancer. The V and J genes are TRBV18 and TRBJ1-4; D might be TRBD1 (5 bases). CDR3 bases: TGTGCCAGCTCACCACCAGGGGCAACTAATGAAAAACTGTTTTTT. Protein: CASSPPGATNEKLFF.